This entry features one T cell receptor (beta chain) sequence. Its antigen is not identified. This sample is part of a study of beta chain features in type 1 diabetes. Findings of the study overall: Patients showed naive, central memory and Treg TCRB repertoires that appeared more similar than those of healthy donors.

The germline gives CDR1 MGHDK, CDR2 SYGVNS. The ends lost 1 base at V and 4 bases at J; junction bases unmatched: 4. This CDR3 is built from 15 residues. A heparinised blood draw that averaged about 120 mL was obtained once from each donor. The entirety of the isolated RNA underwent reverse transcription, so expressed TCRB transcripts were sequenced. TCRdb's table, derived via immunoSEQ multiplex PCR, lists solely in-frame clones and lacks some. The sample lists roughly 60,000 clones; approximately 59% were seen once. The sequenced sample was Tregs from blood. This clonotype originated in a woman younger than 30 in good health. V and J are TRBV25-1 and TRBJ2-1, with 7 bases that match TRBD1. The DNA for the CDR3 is TGTGCCAGCAGTGAATCAGGGGGATGGTACAATGAGCAGTTCTTC. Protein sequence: CASSESGGWYNEQFF. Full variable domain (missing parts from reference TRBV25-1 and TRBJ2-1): EADIYQTPRYLVIGTGKKITLECSQTMGHDKMYWYQQDPGMELHLIHYSYGVNSTEKGDLSSESTVSRIRTEHFPLTLESARPSHTSQYLCASSESGGWYNEQFFGPGTRLTVL.